The present T cell receptor (beta chain) was sequenced within a study of shared clonotypes between healthy human individuals. Clones were read by immunoSEQ multiplex PCR, and TCRdb kept only the in-frame ones, dropping some. The sample yields over a million clones, approximately 97% seen once. The source material was naive CD4+ T cells sorted from blood. Subset defined: CD45RA+ positively selected. The receptor was derived from a man aged 25-40 years in good health.

CDR3 DNA: TGCGCCAGCGGGAGGACTGACGCTGAAGCTTTCTTT. Protein product: CASGRTDAEAFF. The V call is TRBV5-1, the J call TRBJ1-1; no reliable D call. Trimming shortened V by 7 bases and J by 6 bases, and 13 bases separated the two germline ends. There are 12 residues in the CDR3. Germline loops: CDR1 SGHRS, CDR2 YFSETQ.